A selection of T cell receptor beta chains follows, all from one sample in a study of blood T cell repertoires in COVID-19. Sequencing was performed with immunoSEQ multiplex PCR; in TCRdb, only in-frame clones are kept and a portion is missing. The sample has tens of thousands of clones, 75% to 90% seen once. The material sequenced was peripheral blood. Every receptor here comes from a human donor in a cohort sampled during active COVID-19. CDR3s include the opening cysteine and the closing phenylalanine or tryptophan. D genes are given only for firm matches. Size is stated for part of the rows, as once, few or many counts, or as a class when the clone is expanded.

TRBV2,once,NA,TRBJ1-2,CASSEGAGVFGYTF,TGTGCCAGCAGTGAAGGCGCAGGGGTGTTTGGCTACACCTTC
TRBV7-9,NA,NA,TRBJ2-2,CASSLNDRPAGELFF,TGTGCCAGCAGCTTAAATGACAGGCCAGCCGGGGAGCTGTTTTTT
TRBV5-1,NA,TRBD1,TRBJ2-1,CASSLIGQGNNEQFF,TGCGCCAGCAGCTTAATCGGACAGGGGAACAATGAGCAGTTCTTC
TRBV18,NA,TRBD1,TRBJ1-1,CASSPAHRGAGLNTEAFF,TGTGCCAGCTCACCGGCGCACAGGGGGGCAGGCTTGAACACTGAAGCTTTCTTT
TRBV9,few,TRBD1,TRBJ2-7,CASSVGQVSYEQYF,TGTGCCAGCAGCGTGGGACAGGTCTCCTACGAGCAGTACTTC
TRBV5-1,NA,TRBD1,TRBJ1-4,CASSGQGATNEKLFF,TGCGCCAGCAGCGGACAGGGGGCAACTAATGAAAAACTGTTTTTT
TRBV7-2,NA,TRBD2,TRBJ2-7,CASSLAGGGSSYEQYF,TGTGCCAGCAGCTTAGCTGGCGGGGGGTCCTCCTACGAGCAGTACTTC
TRBV6-6,NA,NA,TRBJ1-2,CASSYSRGVGYGYTF,TGTGCCAGCAGTTACTCTCGGGGGGTAGGGTATGGCTACACCTTC
TRBV7-3,NA,TRBD1,TRBJ1-1,CASSSATGARRGAEAFF,TGTGCCAGCAGCTCAGCGACAGGGGCGAGGCGAGGGGCTGAAGCTTTCTTT
TRBV6-6,NA,TRBD2,TRBJ2-2,CASSPAGGPNTGELFF,TGTGCCAGCAGTCCCGCGGGGGGCCCGAACACCGGGGAGCTGTTTTTT
TRBV5-1,NA,NA,TRBJ1-2,CASSLERDDGYTF,TGCGCCAGCAGCTTGGAGAGGGATGACGGCTACACCTTC
TRBV30,NA,NA,TRBJ1-2,CAWNAGPYYGYTF,TGTGCCTGGAATGCGGGGCCCTACTATGGCTACACCTTC
TRBV10-3,NA,NA,TRBJ1-4,CAISESPGFGKLFF,TGTGCCATCAGTGAGTCCCCAGGGTTTGGGAAACTGTTTTTT
TRBV25-1,NA,TRBD1,TRBJ1-2,CASSRTGFYGYTF,TGTGCCAGCAGCCGGACAGGGTTCTATGGCTACACCTTC
TRBV6-1,NA,NA,TRBJ1-2,CASSERRDLFYGYTF,TGTGCCAGCAGTGAGAGGCGGGACCTATTCTATGGCTACACCTTC
TRBV21-1,NA,NA,TRBJ1-1,CASSKAREENTEAFF,TGTGCCAGCAGCAAAGCCAGGGAGGAAAACACTGAAGCTTTCTTT
TRBV13,NA,TRBD1,TRBJ2-7,CASSYGQGHEQYF,TGTGCCAGCAGCTACGGACAGGGCCACGAGCAGTACTTC
TRBV13,NA,NA,TRBJ2-4,CASSQLAEGIQYF,TGTGCCAGCAGCCAACTAGCAGAGGGCATTCAGTACTTC
TRBV25-1,NA,TRBD2,TRBJ2-3,CASSGTRTDTQYF,TGTGCCAGTAGCGGGACGCGGACAGATACGCAGTATTTT
TRBV7-6,NA,TRBD1,TRBJ2-1,CASSLLGGTGEDNEQFF,TGTGCCAGCAGCTTACTAGGGGGGACAGGGGAGGACAATGAGCAGTTCTTC
TRBV5-4,NA,NA,TRBJ1-6,CASSLKEAGNSPLHF,TGTGCCAGCAGCTTGAAGGAGGCCGGTAATTCACCCCTCCACTTT
TRBV7-9,NA,TRBD2,TRBJ2-1,CASSSPRLAGDYNEQFF,TGTGCCAGCAGTTCCCCTCGGCTAGCGGGGGACTACAATGAGCAGTTCTTC
TRBV4-2,NA,TRBD2,TRBJ2-5,CASSQDGLAGGHQETQYF,TGTGCCAGCAGCCAAGATGGTCTAGCGGGGGGCCATCAAGAGACCCAGTACTTC
TRBV5-4,NA,TRBD1,TRBJ2-7,CASSGQGLWDEQYF,TGTGCCAGCAGCGGACAGGGTCTTTGGGACGAGCAGTACTTC
TRBV5-1,NA,NA,TRBJ2-3,CASSLGQGGGDTQYF,TGCGCCAGCAGCTTGGGTCAGGGGGGAGGAGATACGCAGTATTTT
TRBV19,NA,NA,TRBJ2-3,CASSMGRTGDTQYF,TGTGCCAGTAGTATGGGGCGTACAGGAGATACGCAGTATTTT
TRBV7-9,NA,NA,TRBJ1-1,CASSLAQMNTEAFF,TGTGCCAGCAGCTTAGCACAGATGAACACTGAAGCTTTCTTT
TRBV18,NA,TRBD1,TRBJ1-2,CASSALRDRAYGYTF,TGTGCCAGCTCAGCTCTCCGGGACAGGGCTTATGGCTACACCTTC
TRBV9,NA,NA,TRBJ1-1,CASSQALMNTEAFF,TGTGCCAGCAGTCAGGCACTCATGAACACTGAAGCTTTCTTT
TRBV24-1,NA,TRBD1,TRBJ2-1,CATGLGGGYNEQFF,TGTGCCACCGGGTTAGGGGGCGGTTACAATGAGCAGTTCTTC
TRBV27,NA,NA,TRBJ2-7,CASSSGAYEQYF,TGTGCCAGCAGTTCGGGGGCCTACGAGCAGTACTTC